A single sample is the source of the 19 T cell receptor beta chains below, sequenced in a study of cytomegalovirus exposure and HLA in healthy donors. Assay: immunoSEQ multiplex PCR; the TCRdb copy retains only in-frame clones and omits some. The sample has some 240,000 clones, approximately 87% seen once. The source material was PBMCs. The receptors stem from a woman aged 18-35 years in good health and CMV-seronegative.

The rearrangement links TRBV5-4 to TRBJ2-5; D ambiguous. The germline V and J ends were trimmed by 2 bases and 2 bases, with 7 bases remaining between them. Germline values: CDR1 SGHNT, CDR2 YYREEE (reference sequence). The CDR3 has 13 residues. The CDR3, as DNA: TGTGCCAGCAGCTTTTACGGGCAAGAGACCCAGTACTTC. Residues: CASSFYGQETQYF.

The chain is built from TRBV25-1 and TRBJ1-5; D call uncertain. The CDR3 covers 14 residues. V was pared by 3 bases and J by 3 bases, with 9 bases between. Germline-derived CDR1 and CDR2 are MGHDK and SYGVNS. The chain's CDR3 is CASSEDGDNQPQHF. The CDR3 coding sequence is TGTGCCAGCAGTGAGGACGGTGACAATCAGCCCCAGCATTTT. Full variable domain (outside the CDR3, taken from reference TRBV25-1 and TRBJ1-5): EADIYQTPRYLVIGTGKKITLECSQTMGHDKMYWYQQDPGMELHLIHYSYGVNSTEKGDLSSESTVSRIRTEHFPLTLESARPSHTSQYLCASSEDGDNQPQHFGDGTRLSIL.

The chain carries TRBV6-5 and TRBJ1-4; D gene unclear. Germline V gene lookup returns CDR1 MNHEY and CDR2 SVGAGI. The CDR3 is 12 residues long. V lost 7 bases to trimming and J lost 2 bases, with 5 bases between them. This CDR3 reads CASKDTNEKLFF. In DNA form, the CDR3 reads TGTGCCAGCAAGGACACTAATGAAAAACTGTTTTTT.

This chain joins TRBV5-4 and TRBJ1-6; D may be TRBD1 (5 bases). The CDR3 has 13 amino acids. From germline, CDR1 is SGHNT and CDR2 YYREEE (reference sequence). Trimming took off 5 bases at V and 7 bases at J, with 10 bases between the two ends. For the CDR3, the DNA is TGTGCCAGCAGGCGGGGACTAAATTCACCCCTCCACTTT. This translates into CASRRGLNSPLHF.

The rearrangement links TRBV4-2 to TRBJ2-7; maybe TRBD2 (6 bases). This CDR3 has 14 residues. Germline V CDR1 and CDR2: LGHNA, YNFKEQ. V lost 5 bases to trimming and J lost 3 bases, with 14 bases between them. The CDR3 region is CASSIRSGLYEQYF. The CDR3 DNA is TGTGCCAGCAGCATTCGTAGCGGACTCTACGAGCAGTACTTC.

This chain connects TRBV2 to TRBJ1-6, with a weak D call TRBD1 (6 bases). V gave up 6 bases and J gave up 5 bases, with 14 bases separating them. CDR1 is SNHLY, CDR2 FYNNEI, per germline. CDR3 length: 15 residues. This CDR3 reads CASRRQGHDNSPLHF. The CDR3 coding sequence is TGTGCCAGCAGGCGGCAGGGGCATGATAATTCACCCCTCCACTTT.

This clone has only one observation. This chain uses TRBV27 with TRBJ1-2; D unclear. Germline loops: CDR1 MNHEY, CDR2 SMNVEV (reference sequence). The ends were cut back, 2 bases at V and 7 bases at J, with 17 bases in the middle. This CDR3 comprises 15 residues. CDR3 in amino acids: CASSLDRSAPVGYTF. CDR3 in DNA: TGTGCCAGCAGTTTAGATCGATCCGCTCCGGTTGGCTACACCTTC.

The gene calls are TRBV9 and TRBJ2-2; D is unclear. The ends were cut back, 0 bases at V and 4 bases at J, with 10 bases in the middle. From germline, CDR1 is SGDLS and CDR2 YYNGEE. The CDR3 runs 15 residues. CDR3 loop: CASSVGQVSTGELFF. The CDR3 region has the DNA TGTGCCAGCAGCGTAGGTCAGGTGTCCACCGGGGAGCTGTTTTTT.

This clone was recorded a few times. The chain carries TRBV7-9 and TRBJ1-2; D gene ambiguous. The V end was cut by 4 bases, the J end by 8 bases, with 8 bases between. From germline, CDR1 is SEHNR and CDR2 FQNEAQ (reference sequence). The CDR3 covers 11 residues. This CDR3 reads CASSSNLGYTF. The CDR3 DNA follows: TGTGCCAGCAGCTCAAACTTAGGCTACACCTTC.

The chain combines TRBV25-1 with TRBJ1-4, with D tentatively TRBD1 (5 bases). The CDR3 contains 14 residues. Trimming took 1 base from V and 5 from J, leaving 8 bases between them. Germline lookup yields CDR1 MGHDK and CDR2 SYGVNS. CDR3 region: CASSEFRDNEKLFF. CDR3 coding DNA: TGTGCCAGCAGTGAATTTAGGGACAATGAAAAACTGTTTTTT.

V usage is TRBV29-1 and J usage is TRBJ2-7; the D gene is possibly TRBD2 (5 bases). This CDR3 has 13 residues. Germline CDR1 reads SQVTM; CDR2 reads ANQGSEA. Deletions cut 0 bases from V and 5 bases from J, with 11 bases between. The CDR3 here is CSVEDGPRDEQYF. The CDR3 DNA sequence: TGCAGCGTTGAAGACGGGCCGAGGGACGAGCAGTACTTC.

J is TRBJ1-5 and V is TRBV6-6; 7 bases agree with TRBD1. Germline V lookup: CDR1 MNHNY, CDR2 SVGAGI (reference sequence). The CDR3 extends over 16 amino acids. The V segment lost 5 bases and the J segment 5 bases; nucleotides outside the gene matches: 12. For the CDR3, the DNA is TGTGCCAGCAGTAAACTGGTCAGGGGGTTGGATCAGCCCCAGCATTTT. This encodes CASSKLVRGLDQPQHF.

This clone has more than one count but fewer than ten. The CDR3 coding sequence is TGTGCCAGCAGCTTAGCCCAGCGGGAGTTGGGCAATGAGCAGTTCTTC. The encoded protein is CASSLAQRELGNEQFF. The chain joins TRBV7-9 to TRBJ2-1; the match to TRBD2 covers 8 bases. Germline trimming cut 0 bases from V and 6 bases from J; bases unmatched to any gene: 7. The CDR3 runs to 16 residues. Per germline, CDR1 SEHNR and CDR2 FQNEAQ (reference sequence).

This clone was picked up one time. This sequence joins TRBV5-4 and TRBJ2-2, with 12 nucleotides matching TRBD2. The CDR3 has 14 residues. Germline CDR1 and CDR2: SGHNT and YYREEE (reference sequence). The ends lost 2 bases at V and 8 bases at J; junction bases unmatched: 1. The CDR3 bases are TGTGCCAGCAGCTTTGGACTAGCGGGAGGGGAGCTGTTTTTT. Amino acid sequence: CASSFGLAGGELFF.

V usage is TRBV5-6 and J usage is TRBJ2-1; D remains ambiguous. Germline assignment: CDR1 SGHDT and CDR2 YYEEEE. V was trimmed by 4 bases and J by 0 bases, leaving 11 bases between them. The CDR3 runs 15 residues. In DNA form, the CDR3 reads TGTGCCAGCAGCGTCGACCTACGCTCCTACAATGAGCAGTTCTTC. Encoded protein: CASSVDLRSYNEQFF.

This clone came up once. The chain is built from TRBV30 and TRBJ2-7; D unresolved. CDR1 and CDR2 (germline): GTSNPN, SVGIG (reference sequence). The V end lost 4 bases, the J end lost 6 bases, and 10 bases lay between the germline ends. The CDR3 totals 11 residues. Here the CDR3 reads CAWMSRGEQYF. In nucleotides, the CDR3 is TGTGCCTGGATGTCAAGAGGCGAGCAGTACTTC. The variable domain in full, with the rest retrieved from reference TRBV30 and TRBJ2-7, is SQTIHQWPATLVQPVGSPLSLECTVEGTSNPNLYWYRQAAGRGLQLLFYSVGIGQISSEVPQNLSASRPQDRQFILSSKKLLLSDSGFYLCAWMSRGEQYFGPGTRLTVT.

This clone has more than one count but fewer than ten. This sequence joins TRBV15 and TRBJ2-5; either TRBD1 or TRBD2 may supply D (5 bases each). The CDR3 length is 15 residues. Trimming cost V 3 bases and J 7 bases, with 18 bases left between them. Germline CDR1 is LNHNV and CDR2 is YYDKDF (reference sequence). CDR3 in amino acids: CATSRRVPDGGTQYF. The CDR3 nucleotides are TGTGCCACCAGCAGGAGGGTTCCCGATGGGGGGACCCAGTACTTC.

The chain joins TRBV30 to TRBJ2-1, with 7 bases matching TRBD2. V was pared by 0 bases and J by 5 bases, with 10 bases of the junction left unmatched. The CDR3 is 16 residues long. Germline lookup yields CDR1 GTSNPN and CDR2 SVGIG (reference sequence). The DNA of the CDR3 is TGTGCCTGGAGTGTTGGGGCGGGGGTCCTCAACAATGAGCAGTTCTTC. Translated, it gives CAWSVGAGVLNNEQFF.

The chain carries TRBV30 and TRBJ1-2, with 7 bases aligning to TRBD1. The CDR3 covers 14 residues. Germline CDR1 reads GTSNPN; CDR2 reads SVGIG (reference sequence). V shed 1 base, J shed 4 bases, and the junction held 6 bases outside the gene matches. CDR3 nucleotides: TGTGCCTGGAGTGGTCGACAGGGACCCTATGGCTACACCTTC. This gives the protein CAWSGRQGPYGYTF.